Listed here are 18 T cell receptor beta chains from one sample, sequenced in a study of blood T cell repertoires in COVID-19. Sequenced by immunoSEQ multiplex PCR; TCRdb stores in-frame clones only, minus some. The table lists around 97,000 clones, about 90% of them singletons. Sequencing was performed on peripheral blood. Every receptor here comes from a man in his fifties or sixties in a cohort sampled during active COVID-19.

The rearrangement uses TRBV3-1 (or the pseudogene TRBV3-2) and TRBJ2-4; 7 nucleotides align to TRBD2. The CDR3 is 14 amino acids. The ends lost 0 bases at V and 13 bases at J; junction bases unmatched: 9. Germline assignment: CDR1 LGHDT and CDR2 YNNKEL (reference sequence). The CDR3 protein is CASSQEAWGGIQYF. In DNA form, the CDR3 reads TGTGCCAGCAGCCAAGAGGCTTGGGGGGGGATCCAGTACTTC.

This chain joins TRBV5-4 and TRBJ2-1; 8 bases map to TRBD1. The CDR3 contains 14 residues. Germline CDR1 is SGHNT and CDR2 is YYREEE (reference sequence). The ends lost 4 bases at V and 6 bases at J; junction bases unmatched: 6. The CDR3 region has the DNA TGTGCCAGCAGCACCAGGGGGCAGGGCAATGAGCAGTTCTTC. This codes for CASSTRGQGNEQFF.

The V gene is TRBV27, the J gene TRBJ1-6, with D possibly TRBD1 on 6 matching bases. Germline V gene sequence: CDR1 MNHEY, CDR2 SMNVEV (reference sequence). V was pared by 8 bases and J by 8 bases, with 28 bases between. The CDR3 is made up of 18 amino acids. CDR3 bases: TGTGCCAGCGCAGAAGCAGGGGCAGGGTATATAGTAGATTCACCCCTCCACTTT. Its protein product is CASAEAGAGYIVDSPLHF.

The V call is TRBV19, the J call TRBJ2-1, with 9 bases aligning to TRBD2. CDR3 length: 15 residues. CDR1 is LNHDA and CDR2 is SQIVND in the germline V gene (reference sequence). V was pared by 4 bases and J by 1 base, with 2 bases of the junction left unmatched. This chain's CDR3 is CASSSGGASYNEQFF. CDR3 DNA: TGTGCCAGTAGTAGCGGGGGGGCTTCCTACAATGAGCAGTTCTTC.

The V and J genes are TRBV18 and TRBJ1-6; TRBD1 aligns across 7 bases. CDR1 is KGHSH, CDR2 LQKENI, per germline. The CDR3 runs to 15 residues. V was pared by 2 bases and J by 5 bases, with 3 bases of the junction left unmatched. This CDR3 reads CASSPGTADNSPLHF. The CDR3 DNA reads TGTGCCAGCTCACCAGGGACAGCCGATAATTCACCCCTCCACTTT.

The V call is TRBV6-5, the J call TRBJ2-2; 7 nucleotides agree with TRBD1. CDR1 is MNHEY and CDR2 is SVGAGI in the germline V gene. V shed 7 bases, J shed 5 bases, and the junction held 10 bases outside the gene matches. CDR3 length: 15 residues. The CDR3 loop reads CASTFGRTGTGELFF. CDR3 sequence (DNA): TGTGCCAGCACGTTCGGCAGGACAGGTACCGGGGAGCTGTTTTTT.

The V call is TRBV6-5, the J call TRBJ1-2, with 9 bases aligning to TRBD1. CDR1 and CDR2 (germline): MNHEY, SVGAGI. The CDR3 loop spans 14 amino acids. J was trimmed by 5 bases and V by 5 bases; bases with no gene match: 6. The CDR3 DNA reads as TGTGCCAGCAGTCGTACAGGGGGCCGGTATGGCTACACCTTC. Translation: CASSRTGGRYGYTF.

The sample holds one count of this clone. V usage is TRBV7-6 and J usage is TRBJ1-5, with 8 bases aligning to TRBD1. V trimming: 1 base; J trimming: 7 bases; junction bases outside the gene matches: 9. Per germline, CDR1 SGHVS and CDR2 FNYEAQ. This CDR3 is built from 16 residues. CDR3 amino acids: CASSLGTGPLGQPQHF. In DNA, the CDR3 is TGTGCCAGCAGCTTAGGGACAGGGCCGCTCGGGCAGCCCCAGCATTTT.

The chain combines TRBV6-1 with TRBJ1-5; the D gene is possibly TRBD1 (5 bases). V lost 3 bases and J 0 bases, leaving 12 bases between the germline ends. This CDR3 is built from 16 residues. CDR1 MNHNS and CDR2 SASEGT come from the germline V gene. The DNA for the CDR3 is TGTGCCAGCAGTGATAAGGGTCAGGGTAGCAATCAGCCCCAGCATTTT. This sequence encodes CASSDKGQGSNQPQHF.

V is TRBV7-6 and J is TRBJ2-7, with D perhaps TRBD1 (5 bases). Trimming removed 3 bases from V and 6 bases from J, with 15 bases in between. Germline lookup yields CDR1 SGHVS and CDR2 FNYEAQ. The CDR3 is 14 amino acids. CDR3 sequence reads: CASSLLGAQSEQYF. The CDR3 DNA is TGTGCCAGCAGCTTGCTAGGGGCGCAGAGCGAGCAGTACTTC.

The rearrangement joins TRBV3-1 (or the pseudogene TRBV3-2) to TRBJ2-7; no firm D call. Germline assignment: CDR1 LGHDT and CDR2 YNNKEL (reference sequence). V lost 7 bases and J 3 bases, leaving 10 bases between the germline ends. CDR3 length equals 12 residues. The CDR3: CASTSSGYEQYF. In DNA, the CDR3 is TGTGCCAGCACCTCTTCGGGCTACGAGCAGTACTTC.

The chain is built from TRBV28 and TRBJ2-1; D possibly corresponds to TRBD1 (5 bases). Trimming left V 4 bases short and J 3 bases short, with 13 bases between. Germline V gene lookup returns CDR1 MDHEN and CDR2 SYDVKM. This CDR3 is built from 15 residues. This chain's CDR3 is CASSSRQPSYNEQFF. The CDR3 region has the DNA TGTGCCAGCAGTTCTCGACAGCCAAGCTACAATGAGCAGTTCTTC.

The J gene is TRBJ2-3, the V gene TRBV6-4, with 8 positions matching TRBD2. With V trimmed by 3 bases and J by 2 bases, 1 base remained unmatched. Germline loops: CDR1 MRHNA, CDR2 SNTAGT. The CDR3 totals 14 residues. CDR3 sequence reads: CASSERGDTDTQYF. The CDR3 DNA follows: TGTGCCAGCAGTGAGCGGGGGGACACAGATACGCAGTATTTT.

This chain joins TRBV12-3 or TRBV12-4 and TRBJ2-7; 9 bases are a match to TRBD1. V lost 4 bases to trimming and J lost 4 bases; unmatched junction nucleotides: 2. The CDR3 loop spans 13 amino acids. DNA for the CDR3: TGTGCCAGCAGTTGGGACAGGGAATACGAGCAGTACTTC. It is translated as CASSWDREYEQYF.

The chain couples TRBV15 to TRBJ1-4; D remains unclear. The V end was cut by 8 bases, the J end by 8 bases, with 18 bases between. Germline V gene sequence: CDR1 LNHNV, CDR2 YYDKDF (reference sequence). The CDR3 spans 14 residues. The CDR3 bases are TGTGCCACCCGGCGGGTGGGCCAGACCGAAAAACTGTTTTTT. Protein: CATRRVGQTEKLFF.

The chain links TRBV4-1 to TRBJ1-3; D might be TRBD1 (5 bases). Germline V gene data show CDR1 as MGHRA and CDR2 as YSYEKL. V shed 6 bases and J shed 3 bases, with 15 bases lying between them. The CDR3 is 15 residues long. CDR3 region: CASSQTETVGNTIYF. The CDR3 nucleotides read TGCGCCAGCAGTCAAACCGAGACAGTTGGAAACACCATATATTTT.

V is TRBV11-3 and J is TRBJ2-1; 8 bases map to TRBD2. Trimming removed 2 bases from V and 8 bases from J; junction bases left unmatched: 5. Germline V gene data show CDR1 as SGHNT and CDR2 as YENEEA. The CDR3 spans 14 residues. This CDR3 is CASSLNGGADEQFF. CDR3 DNA: TGTGCCAGCAGCTTAAACGGGGGGGCAGATGAGCAGTTCTTC.

This chain joins TRBV5-1 and TRBJ1-6; D might be TRBD1 (5 bases). CDR3 length: 14 amino acids. V was clipped by 4 bases and J by 7 bases, with 12 bases between them. The germline V gene encodes CDR1 SGHRS and CDR2 YFSETQ. This CDR3 reads CASSTAGGNSPLHF. In DNA, the CDR3 is TGCGCCAGCAGCACCGCCGGGGGGAATTCACCCCTCCACTTT.